This TCR beta chain was profiled in a study of blood T cell repertoires in COVID-19 (dated by TCRdb to about 2020). About the study as a whole: Collaborator samples came from the United States, Italy and Spain and covered acute and convalescent phases of COVID-19. HLA class I and class II types, where available, came from metadata supplied by the sample provider rather than from assay-based typing. The prospective study material was composed of cDNA or gDNA derived from T cells, B-cell-depleted T cells, or PBMCs. Nearly every sample came with metadata listing a de-identified subject ID, COVID-19 status, age in years and sex. Samples were obtained from the ongoing ImmuneRACE study (first 160 participants) and from about 1,300 subjects provided by 6 global collaborators. The repertoires were released in a freely available public database intended as a resource for research on the immune response to SARS-CoV-2. Deeply sampled blood TCRbeta repertoires from subjects exposed to, actively infected with, or recovered from COVID-19 were included in the dataset. Findings and caveats that apply to the study as a whole: The quantity of clinical and demographic metadata differed by source and by participant and was supplied without curation.

Whole blood was collected in K2EDTA tubes by collaborating institutions according to the institutions' own protocols. Collaborator samples were shipped for TCRbeta analysis as frozen whole blood, isolated PBMCs, or DNA extracted from either sample type. Comments on this clone: Its antigen is still unknown. The input lacks base qualities; no much larger clone sits a single base away.

Relative to germline, V is missing 8 bases and J is missing 5 bases, with 12 bases of the junction outside any gene match. The germline V gene sets CDR1 to SNHLY and CDR2 to FYNNEI. The CDR3 runs 15 residues from the cysteine to the phenylalanine. The CDR3 DNA has 45 bases and is translated from base 1. TCRbeta CDR3 regions were amplified from genomic DNA using the immunoSEQ Assay, a bias-controlled multiplex PCR. As for how the authors treated the data: The number of nucleated cells in each sample was estimated by amplification of reference gene primers within the assay. To quantify the absolute abundance of each unique TCRbeta CDR3 rearrangement, sequence reads were collapsed and filtered. For each sample, productive Simpson clonality was calculated as the square root of Simpson's diversity index across productive rearrangements. TCRdb obtained this table from immuneACCESS and retained in-frame rearrangements with V and J assigned. These tables miss some clones; where compared with another copy, unresolved V genes account for less than half of the shortfall, and the remainder is unexplained. The V and J calls and clone size come from that table; D and trimming were worked out from the DNA. The sample table shows approximately 100,000 clones, and 70% to 85% are seen once. Of the sample, approximately 22% is held by the ten largest clones.

The chain is made from TRBV2 and TRBJ2-1; the junction holds 7 bases that match TRBD2. The sequenced sample was peripheral blood. The sequence was collected from a man aged 70-80 years with active or convalescent COVID-19. The DNA is TGTGCCAGCTCCATGTGGCGGGAGATACACAATGAGCAGTTCTTC. Its protein product is CASSMWREIHNEQFF.